This TCR beta chain was obtained from a study of OX40 agonist ivuxolimab in advanced cancers. Across the whole study: The diagnoses of dose-escalation patients were hepatocellular carcinoma, melanoma, renal cell or head and neck cancer.

Produced via immunoSEQ multiplex PCR; TCRdb's table is partial and in-frame only. In the table there are 65,000 to 80,000 clones, around nine tenths of which are singletons. V shed 1 base, J shed 5 bases, and the junction held 11 bases outside the gene matches. The CDR3 contains 18 residues. Germline V gene sequence: CDR1 SGHAT, CDR2 FQNNGV. This sequence joins TRBV11-2 and TRBJ2-1; 10 nucleotides agree with TRBD2. The source of this sequence is an adult with an advanced solid tumor such as melanoma, head and neck, liver or kidney cancer. The sample in question was CD4+ or CD8+ T cells sorted from blood, obtained in a trial of the OX40 agonist ivuxolimab. The CDR3 reads CASSLAVLGLALDNEQFF. CDR3 DNA: TGTGCCAGCAGCTTAGCCGTCTTGGGACTAGCGCTCGACAATGAGCAGTTCTTC.